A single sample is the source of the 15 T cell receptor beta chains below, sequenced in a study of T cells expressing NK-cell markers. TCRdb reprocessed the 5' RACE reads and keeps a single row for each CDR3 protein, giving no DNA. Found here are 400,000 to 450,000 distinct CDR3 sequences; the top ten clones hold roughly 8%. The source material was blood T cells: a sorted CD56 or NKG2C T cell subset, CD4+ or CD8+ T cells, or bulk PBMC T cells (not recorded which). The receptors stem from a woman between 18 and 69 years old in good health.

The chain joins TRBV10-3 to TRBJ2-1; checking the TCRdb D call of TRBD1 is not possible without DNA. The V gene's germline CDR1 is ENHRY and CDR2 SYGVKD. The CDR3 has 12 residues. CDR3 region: CAIKGTGDEQFF.

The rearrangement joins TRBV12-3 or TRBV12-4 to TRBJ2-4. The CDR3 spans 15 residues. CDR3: CASSFRSLAKNIQYF.

Here the CDR3 reads CASTPPGHSNTEAFF. The chain recombines TRBV6-1 with TRBJ1-1; the D call from TCRdb, TRBD1, cannot be confirmed without DNA. This CDR3 is built from 15 residues. Germline CDR1 MNHNS, CDR2 SASEGT.

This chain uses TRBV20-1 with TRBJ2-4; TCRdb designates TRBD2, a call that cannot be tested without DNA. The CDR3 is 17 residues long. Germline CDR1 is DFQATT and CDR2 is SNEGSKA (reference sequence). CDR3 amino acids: CSARGVSGSLATNIQYF.

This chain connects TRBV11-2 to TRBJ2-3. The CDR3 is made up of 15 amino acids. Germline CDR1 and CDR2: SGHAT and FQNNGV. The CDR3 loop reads CASSSTGARTDTQYF.

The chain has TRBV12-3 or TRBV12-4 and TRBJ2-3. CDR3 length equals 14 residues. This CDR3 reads CASSVAVNTDTQYF.

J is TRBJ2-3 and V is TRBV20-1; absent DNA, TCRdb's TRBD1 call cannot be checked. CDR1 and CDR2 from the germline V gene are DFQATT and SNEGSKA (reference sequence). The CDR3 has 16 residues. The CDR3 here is CSARSVRGPYTDTQYF.

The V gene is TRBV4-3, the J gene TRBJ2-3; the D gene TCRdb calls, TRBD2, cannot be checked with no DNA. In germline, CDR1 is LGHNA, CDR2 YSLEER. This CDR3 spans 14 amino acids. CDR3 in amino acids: CASSQDRTRDTQYF.

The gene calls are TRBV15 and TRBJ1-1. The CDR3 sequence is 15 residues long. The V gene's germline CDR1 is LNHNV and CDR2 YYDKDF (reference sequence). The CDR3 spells CATSTPLSVITEAFF.

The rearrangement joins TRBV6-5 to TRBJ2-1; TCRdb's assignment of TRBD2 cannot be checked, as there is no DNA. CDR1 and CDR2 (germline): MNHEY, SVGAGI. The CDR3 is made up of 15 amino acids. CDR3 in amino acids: CASSYSSTSGGEQFF.

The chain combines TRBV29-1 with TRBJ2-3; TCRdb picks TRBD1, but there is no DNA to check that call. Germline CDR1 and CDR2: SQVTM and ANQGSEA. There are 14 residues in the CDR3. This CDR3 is CSVDGGRGLDTQYF.

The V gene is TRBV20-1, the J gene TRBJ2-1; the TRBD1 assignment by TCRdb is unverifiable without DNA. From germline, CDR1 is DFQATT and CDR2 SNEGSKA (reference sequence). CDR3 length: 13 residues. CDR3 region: CSASYRVGNEQFF.

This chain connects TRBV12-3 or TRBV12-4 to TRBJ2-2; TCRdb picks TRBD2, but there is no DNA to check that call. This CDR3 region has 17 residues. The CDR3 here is CASRGPTSGVMAGELFF.

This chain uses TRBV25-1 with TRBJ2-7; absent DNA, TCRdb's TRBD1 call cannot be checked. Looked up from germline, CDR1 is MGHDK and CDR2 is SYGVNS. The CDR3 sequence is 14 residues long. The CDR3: CASSEAGGGDEQYF.

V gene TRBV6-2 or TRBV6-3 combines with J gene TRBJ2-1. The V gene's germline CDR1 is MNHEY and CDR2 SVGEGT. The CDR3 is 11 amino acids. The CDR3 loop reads CASTKGNEQFF.